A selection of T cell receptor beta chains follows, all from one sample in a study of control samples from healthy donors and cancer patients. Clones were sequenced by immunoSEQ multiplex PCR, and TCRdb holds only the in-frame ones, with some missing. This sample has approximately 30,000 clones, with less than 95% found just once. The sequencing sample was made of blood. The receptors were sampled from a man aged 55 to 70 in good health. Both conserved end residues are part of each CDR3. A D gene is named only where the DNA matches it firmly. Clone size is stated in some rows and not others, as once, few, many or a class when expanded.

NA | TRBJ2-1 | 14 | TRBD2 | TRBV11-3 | TGTGCCAGCAGCTTAGACGGGGGGGCGAATGAGCAGTTCTTC | CASSLDGGANEQFF
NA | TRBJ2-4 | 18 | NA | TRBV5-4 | TGTGCCAGCAGCTTCAAGGGGATCGATTTGGTAGCCAAAAACATTCAGTACTTC | CASSFKGIDLVAKNIQYF
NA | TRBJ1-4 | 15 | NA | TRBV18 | TGTGCCAGCTCACCTTGGCATCCGGGTAATGAAAAACTGTTTTTT | CASSPWHPGNEKLFF
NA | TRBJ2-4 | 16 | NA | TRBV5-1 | TGCGCCAGCAGCCCCTTGGGGGGTTCAGCCAAAAACATTCAGTACTTC | CASSPLGGSAKNIQYF
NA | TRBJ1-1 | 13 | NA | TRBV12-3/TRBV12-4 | TGTGCCAGCAGATTACTAACAGGGACTGAAGCTTTCTTT | CASRLLTGTEAFF
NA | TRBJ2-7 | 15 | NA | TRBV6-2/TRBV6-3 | TGTGCCAGCAGTTACAGTGACAGAGGCTCCTACGAGCAGTACTTC | CASSYSDRGSYEQYF
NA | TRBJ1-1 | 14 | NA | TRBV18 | TGTGCCAGCTCACCCCAGGGTATGAACACTGAAGCTTTCTTT | CASSPQGMNTEAFF
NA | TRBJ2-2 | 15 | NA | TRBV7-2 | TGTGCCAGCAGCTTCCTGGTAACCAACACCGGGGAGCTGTTTTTT | CASSFLVTNTGELFF
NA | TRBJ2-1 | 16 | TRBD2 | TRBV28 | TGTGCCAGCAGTGTACATAGCGGGGGCCGTTACAATGAGCAGTTCTTC | CASSVHSGGRYNEQFF
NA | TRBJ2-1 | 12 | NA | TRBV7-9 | TGTGCCAGCAGCCCGCCGAGCTATGAGCAGTTCTTC | CASSPPSYEQFF
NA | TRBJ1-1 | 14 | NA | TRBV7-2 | TGTGCCAGCAGCCAGGGACACGCGAACACTGAAGCTTTCTTT | CASSQGHANTEAFF
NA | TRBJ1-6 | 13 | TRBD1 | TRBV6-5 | TGTGGGGGACAGAGCTCCTATAATTCACCCCTCCACTTT | CGGQSSYNSPLHF
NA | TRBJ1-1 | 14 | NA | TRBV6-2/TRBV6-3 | TGTGCCAGCAGTTACTCGACCGGGGGTCCTGAAGCTTTCTTT | CASSYSTGGPEAFF
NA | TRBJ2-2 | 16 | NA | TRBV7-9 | TGTGCCAGCAGCTTAGATGTCAGGGTAAACACCGGGGAGCTGTTTTTT | CASSLDVRVNTGELFF
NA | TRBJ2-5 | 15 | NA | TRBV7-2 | TGTGCCAGCAGCTTACTAAGGACAGATCAAGAGACCCAGTACTTC | CASSLLRTDQETQYF
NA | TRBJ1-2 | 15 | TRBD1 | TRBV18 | TGTGCCAGCTCATTTCCCGGGACAGAAGATTATGGCTACACCTTC | CASSFPGTEDYGYTF
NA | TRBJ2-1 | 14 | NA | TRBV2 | TGTGCCAGCAGTGTTCGCAGGTCGGGCGATGAGCAGTTCTTC | CASSVRRSGDEQFF
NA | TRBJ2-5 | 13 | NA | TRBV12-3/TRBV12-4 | TGTGCCAGCAGAGCGGGACAGGCCGAGACCCAGTACTTC | CASRAGQAETQYF
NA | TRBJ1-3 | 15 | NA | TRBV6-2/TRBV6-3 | TGTGCCAGCAGTTACTCAAGGGGATCTGGAAACACCATATATTTT | CASSYSRGSGNTIYF
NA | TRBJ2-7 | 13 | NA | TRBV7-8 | TGTGCCAGCAGCTATGGTCGACAGTACGAGCAGTACTTC | CASSYGRQYEQYF
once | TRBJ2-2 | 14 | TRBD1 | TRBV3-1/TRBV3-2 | TGTGCCAGCAGCCAGCAGGGGGCGGTCGGGGAGCTGTTTTTT | CASSQQGAVGELFF
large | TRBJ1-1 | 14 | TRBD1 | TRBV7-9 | TGTGCCAGCAGCGCTTCGACAGGGGATCCTGAAGCTTTCTTT | CASSASTGDPEAFF
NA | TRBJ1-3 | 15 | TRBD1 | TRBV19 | TGTGCCAGTATTACCCGGACAGGGGAAGGAAACACCATATATTTT | CASITRTGEGNTIYF
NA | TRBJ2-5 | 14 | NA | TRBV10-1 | TGCGCCAGCAGTGAGTCTGGACGGGCAGAGACCCAGTACTTC | CASSESGRAETQYF
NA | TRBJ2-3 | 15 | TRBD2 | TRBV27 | TGTGCCAGCACCAAGACTAGCGGCTACACAGATACGCAGTATTTT | CASTKTSGYTDTQYF
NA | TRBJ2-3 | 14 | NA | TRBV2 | TGTGCCAGCAGTGTGAAAAGGGGCGCAGATACGCAGTATTTT | CASSVKRGADTQYF
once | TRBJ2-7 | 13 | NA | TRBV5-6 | TGTGCCAGCAGCTTGGAGCAGGGCTACGAGCAGTACTTC | CASSLEQGYEQYF
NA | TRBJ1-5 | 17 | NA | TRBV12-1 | TGTGCCAGCAGCTTTTTGGTAATAGACGGGGGGGATCAGCCCCAGCATTTT | CASSFLVIDGGDQPQHF
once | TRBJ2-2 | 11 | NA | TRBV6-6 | TGTGCCAGTTTGGGCACCGGGGAGCTGTTTTTT | CASLGTGELFF
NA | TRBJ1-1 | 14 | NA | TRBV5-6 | TGTGCCAGCACCCCGGGGGGGAGGAGGACTGAAGCTTTCTTT | CASTPGGRRTEAFF
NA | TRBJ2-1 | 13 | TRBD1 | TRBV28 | TGTGCCAGCAGTTTGCCGGACAGGACAGAGCAGTTCTTC | CASSLPDRTEQFF
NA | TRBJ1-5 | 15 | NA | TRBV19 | TGTGCCAGTAGTATAGGACGAACAGGGACTCAGCCCCAGCATTTT | CASSIGRTGTQPQHF
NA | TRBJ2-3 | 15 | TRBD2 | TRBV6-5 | TGTGCCAGCAGGCGGGGACTAGCGAGCACAGATACGCAGTATTTT | CASRRGLASTDTQYF
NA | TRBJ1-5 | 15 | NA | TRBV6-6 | TGTGCCAGCAGCCAGGAGTCGGGTCCCTATCAGCCCCAGCATTTT | CASSQESGPYQPQHF
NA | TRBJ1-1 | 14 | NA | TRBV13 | TGTGCCAGCAGCTCCTCCCACAGGGTGACTGAAGCTTTCTTT | CASSSSHRVTEAFF
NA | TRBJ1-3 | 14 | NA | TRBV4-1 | TGCGCCAGCAGCCGAGTACCACTGGGAAACACCATATATTTT | CASSRVPLGNTIYF
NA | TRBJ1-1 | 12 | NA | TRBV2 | TGTGCCAGCAGTCGAGGACGTACTGAAGCTTTCTTT | CASSRGRTEAFF
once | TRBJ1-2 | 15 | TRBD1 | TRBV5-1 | TGCGCCAGCAGCTTGGGACAGGGGTCTAACTATGGCTACACCTTC | CASSLGQGSNYGYTF
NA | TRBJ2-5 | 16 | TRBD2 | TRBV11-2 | TGTGCCAGCAGCTTAGAGGCCAGCGGGGGTCAAGAGACCCAGTACTTC | CASSLEASGGQETQYF
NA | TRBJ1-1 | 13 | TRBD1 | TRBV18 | TGTGCCAGCTCATTACAGGGGGCCACTGAAGCTTTCTTT | CASSLQGATEAFF
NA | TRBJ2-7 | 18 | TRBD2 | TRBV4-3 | TGCGCCAGCAGCCAGGGACTAGCGGGGGGCTCTTTCACCTACGAGCAGTACTTC | CASSQGLAGGSFTYEQYF
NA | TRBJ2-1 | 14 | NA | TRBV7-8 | TGTGCCAGCAGCTTAGCGGGGGCTACTGGCGAGCAGTTCTTC | CASSLAGATGEQFF
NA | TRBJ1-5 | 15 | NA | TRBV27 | TGTGCCAGCAGTTTTAGGGGGATAAGCAATCAGCCCCAGCATTTT | CASSFRGISNQPQHF
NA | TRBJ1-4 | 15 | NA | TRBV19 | TGTGCCAGTAGTCAATCCACAAAAAGACTCGAAAAACTGTTTTTT | CASSQSTKRLEKLFF
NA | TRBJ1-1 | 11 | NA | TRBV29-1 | TGCAGCACCCAGTTGAACACTGAAGCTTTCTTT | CSTQLNTEAFF
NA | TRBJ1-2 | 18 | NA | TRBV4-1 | TGCGCCAGCAGCCAAGATAACCGCTTAGGGGGGGGGCGATATGGCTACACCTTC | CASSQDNRLGGGRYGYTF
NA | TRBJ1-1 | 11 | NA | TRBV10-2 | TGCGCCAGCAGTGAGGGGCAGAAAACTTTCTTT | CASSEGQKTFF
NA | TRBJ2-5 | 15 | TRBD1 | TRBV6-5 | TGTGCCAGCAGTTACCTAGGGGGCGCGAAAGAGACCCAGTACTTC | CASSYLGGAKETQYF
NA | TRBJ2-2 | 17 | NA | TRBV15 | TGTGCCACCAGCAGAGATTGGGCAGAAGGGTTCACCGGGGAGCTGTTTTTT | CATSRDWAEGFTGELFF
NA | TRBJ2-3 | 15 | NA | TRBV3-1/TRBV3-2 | TGTGCCAGCAGCCGAAGGGGGGGGTCCGCAGATACGCAGTATTTT | CASSRRGGSADTQYF